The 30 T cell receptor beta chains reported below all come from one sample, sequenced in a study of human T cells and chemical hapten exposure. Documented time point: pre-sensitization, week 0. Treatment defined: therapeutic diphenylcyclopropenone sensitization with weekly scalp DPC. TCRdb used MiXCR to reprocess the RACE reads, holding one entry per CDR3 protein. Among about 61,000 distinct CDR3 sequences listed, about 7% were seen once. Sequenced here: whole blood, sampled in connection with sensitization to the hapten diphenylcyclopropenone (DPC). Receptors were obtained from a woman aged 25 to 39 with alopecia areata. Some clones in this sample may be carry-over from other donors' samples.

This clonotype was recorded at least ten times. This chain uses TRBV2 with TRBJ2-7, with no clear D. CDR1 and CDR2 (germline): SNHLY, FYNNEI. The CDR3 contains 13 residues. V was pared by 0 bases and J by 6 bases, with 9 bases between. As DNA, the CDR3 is TGTGCCAGCAGTGAAGCAAGGGTAGGCGAGCAGTACTTC. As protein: CASSEARVGEQYF.

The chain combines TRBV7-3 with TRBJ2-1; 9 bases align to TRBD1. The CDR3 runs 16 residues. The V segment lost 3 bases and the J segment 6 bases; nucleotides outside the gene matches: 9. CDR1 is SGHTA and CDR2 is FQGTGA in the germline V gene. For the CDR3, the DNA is TGTGCCAGCAGCTTTACAGGGGGCCGGACTGGCAATGAGCAGTTCTTC. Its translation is CASSFTGGRTGNEQFF.

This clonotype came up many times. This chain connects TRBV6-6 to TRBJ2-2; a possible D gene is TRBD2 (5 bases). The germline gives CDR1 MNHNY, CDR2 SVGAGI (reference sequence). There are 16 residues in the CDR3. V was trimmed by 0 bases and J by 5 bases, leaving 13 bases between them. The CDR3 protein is CASSYSALEDTGELFF. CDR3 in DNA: TGTGCCAGCAGTTACTCAGCCCTGGAGGATACCGGGGAGCTGTTTTTT.

The CDR3 sequence is CASSPGQLTDTQYF. CDR3 DNA: TGCGCCAGCAGCCCCGGACAGCTCACAGATACGCAGTATTTT. The chain has TRBV5-1 and TRBJ2-3; D may be TRBD1 (6 bases). The CDR3 runs to 14 residues. Germline assignment: CDR1 SGHRS and CDR2 YFSETQ. Between the trimmed V and J ends, which lost 4 bases and 2 bases, there was a span of 11 bases.

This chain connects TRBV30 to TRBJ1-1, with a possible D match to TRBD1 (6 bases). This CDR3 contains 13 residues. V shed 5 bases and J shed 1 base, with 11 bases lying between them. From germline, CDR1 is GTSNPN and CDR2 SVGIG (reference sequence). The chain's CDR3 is CAWGGGPNTEAFF. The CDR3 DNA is TGTGCCTGGGGGGGCGGGCCGAACACTGAAGCTTTCTTT.

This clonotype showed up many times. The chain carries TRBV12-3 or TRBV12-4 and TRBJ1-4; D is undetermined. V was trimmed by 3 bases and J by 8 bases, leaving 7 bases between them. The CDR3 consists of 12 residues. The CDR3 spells CASSFREEKLFF. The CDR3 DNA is TGTGCCAGCAGTTTCCGGGAAGAAAAACTGTTTTTT.

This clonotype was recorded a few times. This CDR3 reads CASSLANQPQHF. CDR3 DNA: TGTGCCAGCAGTTTAGCGAATCAGCCCCAGCATTTT. The J gene is TRBJ1-5, the V gene TRBV12-3 or TRBV12-4; the D is unclear. The CDR3 sequence is 12 residues long. V was shortened by 0 bases and J by 4 bases, with 1 base between the two germline ends.

In DNA, the CDR3 is TGCAGCGTTGGGGGTATAGGACAGAGAGTCACAGATACGCAGTATTTT. Encoded protein: CSVGGIGQRVTDTQYF. The chain combines TRBV29-1 with TRBJ2-3, with D possibly matching TRBD1 (6 bases). Deletions cut 4 bases from V and 2 bases from J, with 19 bases between. Germline V gives CDR1 SQVTM, CDR2 ANQGSEA. The CDR3 is made up of 16 amino acids.

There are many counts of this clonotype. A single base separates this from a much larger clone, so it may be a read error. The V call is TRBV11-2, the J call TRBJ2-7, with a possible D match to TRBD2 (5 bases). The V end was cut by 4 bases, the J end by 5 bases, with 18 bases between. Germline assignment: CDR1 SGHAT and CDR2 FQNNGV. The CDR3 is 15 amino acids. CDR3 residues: CASSWKSDCLDEQYF. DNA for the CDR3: TGTGCCAGCAGCTGGAAATCGGACTGTCTAGACGAGCAGTACTTC.

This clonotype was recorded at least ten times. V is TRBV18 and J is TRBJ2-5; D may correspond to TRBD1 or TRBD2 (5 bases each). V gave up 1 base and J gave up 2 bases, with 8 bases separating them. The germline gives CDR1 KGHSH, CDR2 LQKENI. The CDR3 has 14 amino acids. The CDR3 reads CASSPRREQETQYF. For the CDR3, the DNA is TGTGCCAGCTCACCACGCAGGGAGCAAGAGACCCAGTACTTC.

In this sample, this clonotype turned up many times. CDR3: CSAQTGGSNQPQHF. DNA for the CDR3: TGCAGTGCGCAGACAGGGGGCAGCAATCAGCCCCAGCATTTT. The V and J genes are TRBV20-1 and TRBJ1-5, with 10 bases that match TRBD1. In germline, CDR1 is DFQATT, CDR2 SNEGSKA (reference sequence). CDR3 length equals 14 residues. J gave up 1 base and V 6 bases, and 3 bases lay outside the gene matches.

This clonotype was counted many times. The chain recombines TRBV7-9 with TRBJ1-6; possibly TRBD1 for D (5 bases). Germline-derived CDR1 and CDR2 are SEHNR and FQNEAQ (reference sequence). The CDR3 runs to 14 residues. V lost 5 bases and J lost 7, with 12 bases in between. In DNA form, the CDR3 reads TGTGCCAGCAGCCCTGACAGTCAGAATTCACCCCTCCACTTT. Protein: CASSPDSQNSPLHF.

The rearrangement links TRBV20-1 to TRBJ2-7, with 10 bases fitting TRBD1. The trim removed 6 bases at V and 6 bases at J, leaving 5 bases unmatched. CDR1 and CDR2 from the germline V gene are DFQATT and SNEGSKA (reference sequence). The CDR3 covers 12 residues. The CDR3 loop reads CSATGTGVEQYF. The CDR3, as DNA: TGCAGTGCAACCGGGACAGGGGTCGAGCAGTACTTC.

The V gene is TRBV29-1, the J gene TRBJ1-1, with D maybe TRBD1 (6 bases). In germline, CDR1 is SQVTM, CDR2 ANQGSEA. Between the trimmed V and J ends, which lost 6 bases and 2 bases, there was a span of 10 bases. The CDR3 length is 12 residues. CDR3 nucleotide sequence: TGCAGCGTATACAGGGTTAACACTGAAGCTTTCTTT. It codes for CSVYRVNTEAFF.

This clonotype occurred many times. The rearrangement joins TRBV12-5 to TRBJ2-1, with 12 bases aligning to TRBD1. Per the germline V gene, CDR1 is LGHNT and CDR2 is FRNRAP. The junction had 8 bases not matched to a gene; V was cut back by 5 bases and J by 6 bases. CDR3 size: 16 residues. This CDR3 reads CASGDPGQGARNEQFF. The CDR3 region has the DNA TGTGCTAGTGGTGACCCGGGACAGGGGGCGCGCAATGAGCAGTTCTTC.

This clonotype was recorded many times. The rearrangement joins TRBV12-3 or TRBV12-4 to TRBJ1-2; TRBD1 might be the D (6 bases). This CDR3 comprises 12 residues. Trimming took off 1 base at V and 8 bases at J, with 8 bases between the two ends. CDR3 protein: CASSLGTEGYTF. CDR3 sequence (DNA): TGTGCCAGCAGTTTAGGGACAGAGGGCTACACCTTC.

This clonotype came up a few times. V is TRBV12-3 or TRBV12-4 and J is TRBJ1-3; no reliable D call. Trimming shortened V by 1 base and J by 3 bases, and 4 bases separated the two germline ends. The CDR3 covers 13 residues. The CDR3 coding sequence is TGTGCCAGCAGTTTAGTCTTTGGAAACACCATATATTTT. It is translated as CASSLVFGNTIYF.

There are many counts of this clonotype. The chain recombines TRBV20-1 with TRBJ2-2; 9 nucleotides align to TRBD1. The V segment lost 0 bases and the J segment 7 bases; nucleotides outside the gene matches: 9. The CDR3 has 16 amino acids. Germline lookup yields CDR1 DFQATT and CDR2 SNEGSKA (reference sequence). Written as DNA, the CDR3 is TGCAGTGCTAGAGATGCAGGGACAGGGACCATCGGGGAGCTGTTTTTT. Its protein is CSARDAGTGTIGELFF.

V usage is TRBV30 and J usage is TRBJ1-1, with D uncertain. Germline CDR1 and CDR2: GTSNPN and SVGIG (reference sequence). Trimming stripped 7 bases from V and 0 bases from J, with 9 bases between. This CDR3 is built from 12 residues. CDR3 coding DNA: TGTGCCTCCGGCCTCTTGAACACTGAAGCTTTCTTT. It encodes CASGLLNTEAFF.

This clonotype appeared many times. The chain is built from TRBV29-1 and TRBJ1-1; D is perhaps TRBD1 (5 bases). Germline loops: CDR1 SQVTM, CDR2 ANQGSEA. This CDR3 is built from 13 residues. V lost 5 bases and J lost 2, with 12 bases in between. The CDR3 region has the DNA TGCAGCGTTCGGAGGGGCCTAAACACTGAAGCTTTCTTT. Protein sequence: CSVRRGLNTEAFF.

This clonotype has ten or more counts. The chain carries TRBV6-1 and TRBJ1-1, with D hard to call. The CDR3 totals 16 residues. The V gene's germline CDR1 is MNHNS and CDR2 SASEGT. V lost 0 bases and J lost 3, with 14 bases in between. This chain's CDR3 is CASSEAWERGHTEAFF. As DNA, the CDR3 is TGTGCCAGCAGTGAAGCGTGGGAGCGGGGTCACACTGAAGCTTTCTTT.

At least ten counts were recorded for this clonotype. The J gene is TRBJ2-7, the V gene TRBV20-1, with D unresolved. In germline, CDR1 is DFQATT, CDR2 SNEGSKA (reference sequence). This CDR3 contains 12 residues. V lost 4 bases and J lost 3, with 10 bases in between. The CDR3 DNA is TGCAGTGCTAATGGGGTCAGCTACGAGCAGTACTTC. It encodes CSANGVSYEQYF.

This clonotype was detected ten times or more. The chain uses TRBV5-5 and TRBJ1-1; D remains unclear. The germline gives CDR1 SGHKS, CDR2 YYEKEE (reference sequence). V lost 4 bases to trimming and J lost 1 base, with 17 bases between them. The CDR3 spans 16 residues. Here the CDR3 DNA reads TGTGCCAGCAGCCCCCTTTGGGAAGTGGCGAACACTGAAGCTTTCTTT. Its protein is CASSPLWEVANTEAFF.

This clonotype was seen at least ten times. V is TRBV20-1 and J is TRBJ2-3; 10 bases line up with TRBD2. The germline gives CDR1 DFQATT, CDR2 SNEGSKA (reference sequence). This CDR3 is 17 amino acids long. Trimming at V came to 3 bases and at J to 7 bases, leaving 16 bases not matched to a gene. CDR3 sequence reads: CSASFPAGGPPGHTQYF. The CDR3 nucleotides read TGCAGTGCTAGTTTCCCAGCGGGGGGGCCCCCGGGACATACGCAGTATTTT.

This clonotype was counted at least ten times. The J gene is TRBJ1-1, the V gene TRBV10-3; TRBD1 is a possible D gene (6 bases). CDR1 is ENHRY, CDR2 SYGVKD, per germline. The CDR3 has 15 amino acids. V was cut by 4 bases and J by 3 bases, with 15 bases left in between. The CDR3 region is CAISANREYYTEAFF. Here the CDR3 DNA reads TGTGCCATCAGTGCTAACAGGGAGTATTACACTGAAGCTTTCTTT.

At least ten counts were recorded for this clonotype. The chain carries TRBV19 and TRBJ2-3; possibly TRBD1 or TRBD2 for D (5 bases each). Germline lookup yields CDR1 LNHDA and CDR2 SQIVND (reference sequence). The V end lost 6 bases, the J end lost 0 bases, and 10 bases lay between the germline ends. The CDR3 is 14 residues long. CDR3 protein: CASRGDPSTDTQYF. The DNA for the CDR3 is TGTGCCAGTAGGGGGGACCCAAGCACAGATACGCAGTATTTT.

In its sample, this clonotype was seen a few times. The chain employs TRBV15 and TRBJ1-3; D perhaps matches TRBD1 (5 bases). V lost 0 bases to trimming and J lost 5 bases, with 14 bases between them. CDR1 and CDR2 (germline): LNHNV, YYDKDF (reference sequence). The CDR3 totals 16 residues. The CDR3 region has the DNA TGTGCCACCAGCAGAGAGAACGACAGATTTCGAAACACCATATATTTT. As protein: CATSRENDRFRNTIYF.

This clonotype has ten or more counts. As DNA, the CDR3 is TGCAGCGTTGAAGCCGATAACTATGGCTACACCTTC. Encoded protein: CSVEADNYGYTF. The chain joins TRBV29-1 to TRBJ1-2; no definite D call. V shed 1 base and J shed 1 base, with 4 bases lying between them. The CDR3 covers 12 residues. Looked up from germline, CDR1 is SQVTM and CDR2 is ANQGSEA.

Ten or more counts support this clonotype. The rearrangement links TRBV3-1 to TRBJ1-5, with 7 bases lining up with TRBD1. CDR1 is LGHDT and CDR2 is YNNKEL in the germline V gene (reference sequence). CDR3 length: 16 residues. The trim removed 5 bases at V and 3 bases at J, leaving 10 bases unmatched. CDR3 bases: TGTGCCAGCAGCAAAGGGGACAGACCCTCCAATCAGCCCCAGCATTTT. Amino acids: CASSKGDRPSNQPQHF.

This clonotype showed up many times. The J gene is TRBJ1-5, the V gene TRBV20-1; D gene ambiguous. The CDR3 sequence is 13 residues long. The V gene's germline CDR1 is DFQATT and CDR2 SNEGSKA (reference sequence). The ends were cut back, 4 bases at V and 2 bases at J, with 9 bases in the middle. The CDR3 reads CSATQRRNQPQHF. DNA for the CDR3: TGCAGTGCTACCCAGCGGCGCAATCAGCCCCAGCATTTT.